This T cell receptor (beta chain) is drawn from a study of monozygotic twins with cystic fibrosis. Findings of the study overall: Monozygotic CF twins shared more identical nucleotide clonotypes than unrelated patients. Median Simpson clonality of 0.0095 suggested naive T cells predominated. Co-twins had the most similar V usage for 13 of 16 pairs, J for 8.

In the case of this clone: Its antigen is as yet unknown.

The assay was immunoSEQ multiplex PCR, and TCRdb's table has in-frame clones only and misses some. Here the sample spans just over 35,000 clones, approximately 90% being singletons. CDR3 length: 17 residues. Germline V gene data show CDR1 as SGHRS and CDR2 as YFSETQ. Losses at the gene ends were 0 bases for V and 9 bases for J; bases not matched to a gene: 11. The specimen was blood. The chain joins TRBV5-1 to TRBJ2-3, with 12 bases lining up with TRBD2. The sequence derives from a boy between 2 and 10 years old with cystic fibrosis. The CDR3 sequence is CASSLAGLAGSERTQYF. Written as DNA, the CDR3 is TGCGCCAGCAGCTTGGCCGGACTAGCGGGGTCAGAAAGAACGCAGTATTTT.